The 14 T cell receptor beta chains in this list originate from one sample, sequenced in a study of cytomegalovirus exposure and HLA in healthy donors. The PCR used 60 Vbeta and 13 Jbeta primers. Sequenced by immunoSEQ multiplex PCR; TCRdb stores in-frame clones only, minus some. This sample has 75,000 to 100,000 clones, with 60% to 80% found just once. The specimen sequenced was PBMCs. These receptors were collected from a woman aged 55-69 years in good health and CMV-seropositive.

The chain combines TRBV27 with TRBJ1-4; D not certain. CDR1 MNHEY and CDR2 SMNVEV come from the germline V gene (reference sequence). This CDR3 has 13 amino acids. V shed 6 bases and J shed 3 bases, with 8 bases lying between them. CDR3 in DNA: TGTGCCAGCAGGCGGGCACCTAATGAAAAACTGTTTTTT. Amino acids: CASRRAPNEKLFF.

The sample holds one count of this clone. This CDR3 reads CASRSFAGGPDTQYF. The CDR3 DNA sequence: TGTGCCAGCAGGTCGTTTGCGGGAGGGCCGGATACGCAGTATTTT. The rearrangement joins TRBV27 to TRBJ2-3; 9 nucleotides match TRBD2. Germline lookup yields CDR1 MNHEY and CDR2 SMNVEV (reference sequence). J was trimmed by 6 bases and V by 6 bases; bases with no gene match: 10. The CDR3 has 15 residues.

The rearrangement uses TRBV29-1 and TRBJ1-2; D is unresolved. Trimming left V 7 bases short and J 3 bases short, with 12 bases between. Looked up from germline, CDR1 is SQVTM and CDR2 is ANQGSEA. The length of the CDR3 is 12 residues. DNA of the CDR3: TGCAGCGCAAGGAGGGAGTACTATGGCTACACCTTC. Translation gives CSARREYYGYTF.

The V gene is TRBV7-9, the J gene TRBJ1-2; D remains ambiguous. CDR1 and CDR2 from the germline V gene are SEHNR and FQNEAQ (reference sequence). The CDR3 sequence is 13 residues long. The V gene lost 4 bases and the J gene lost 5 bases, with 11 bases spanning the gap. CDR3 bases: TGTGCCAGCAGCTCTTCCCCCGTTTATGGCTACACCTTC. Encoded protein: CASSSSPVYGYTF.

To note about this clone: Relative to the germline gene, one junction end is altered; a read error may explain this. The V and J genes are TRBV9 and TRBJ1-4, with D possibly matching TRBD1 (6 bases). There are 15 residues in the CDR3. CDR1 is SGDLS and CDR2 is YYNGEE in the germline V gene. As DNA, the CDR3 is TGTGCCAGCGGCGTAAAGGGGGCAACTAATGAAAAACTGTTTTTT. This encodes CASGVKGATNEKLFF.

CDR3 residues: CASSPAGTSGYLQETQYF. The DNA of the CDR3 is TGTGCCAGCAGCCCTGCCGGGACTAGCGGCTACCTCCAAGAGACCCAGTACTTC. J is TRBJ2-5 and V is TRBV14, with TRBD2 identical over 11 bases. V lost 4 bases and J lost 1; bases outside the gene matches: 11. Germline CDR1 SGHDN, CDR2 FVKESK. The CDR3 contains 18 residues.

The chain is built from TRBV6-1 and TRBJ2-7; 12 nucleotides align to TRBD1. The V gene's germline CDR1 is MNHNS and CDR2 SASEGT. The CDR3 is 14 residues long. V lost 6 bases to trimming and J lost 7 bases; unmatched junction nucleotides: 7. The CDR3: CASSRDRGRLEQYF. In DNA form, the CDR3 reads TGTGCCAGCAGCCGGGACAGGGGGCGCTTAGAGCAGTACTTC.

The V gene is TRBV6-6, the J gene TRBJ2-1; 11 bases are shared with TRBD1. CDR3 size: 16 residues. Germline V gives CDR1 MNHNY, CDR2 SVGAGI (reference sequence). V shed 7 bases and J 7 bases; nucleotides not matched to a gene: 12. CDR3 sequence reads: CASTARTGGAGNEQFF. In DNA form, the CDR3 reads TGTGCCAGCACGGCAAGGACAGGGGGCGCGGGTAATGAGCAGTTCTTC.

The gene calls are TRBV7-9 and TRBJ1-1; a weak D match, TRBD1 (6 bases). There are 16 residues in the CDR3. Looked up from germline, CDR1 is SEHNR and CDR2 is FQNEAQ (reference sequence). The V end lost 3 bases, the J end lost 3 bases, and 17 bases lay between the germline ends. The CDR3 bases are TGTGCCAGCAGCTTGCTTAGAGGGGGTTCGGACACTGAAGCTTTCTTT. It encodes CASSLLRGGSDTEAFF.

This rearrangement joins TRBV27 to TRBJ2-1, with TRBD1 matching 7 bases. The V gene's germline CDR1 is MNHEY and CDR2 SMNVEV (reference sequence). The length of the CDR3 is 14 residues. V was pared by 3 bases and J by 6 bases, with 5 bases of the junction left unmatched. The CDR3 here is CASSLGTVPNEQFF. The CDR3 DNA sequence: TGTGCCAGCAGTTTGGGGACAGTCCCCAATGAGCAGTTCTTC.

The V gene is TRBV27, the J gene TRBJ2-7; D gene uncertain. Per the germline V gene, CDR1 is MNHEY and CDR2 is SMNVEV (reference sequence). V was shortened by 5 bases and J by 7 bases, with 9 bases between the two germline ends. The CDR3 length is 11 residues. The DNA for the CDR3 is TGTGCCAGCAGTAGCTTCAGGGAGCAGTACTTC. It yields the protein CASSSFREQYF.

This clone was seen just once. This rearrangement joins TRBV5-1 to TRBJ1-2; 9 bases fit TRBD1. This CDR3 spans 15 amino acids. V shed 4 bases and J 6 bases; nucleotides not matched to a gene: 10. Germline V gene data show CDR1 as SGHRS and CDR2 as YFSETQ. Written as DNA, the CDR3 is TGCGCCAGCAGCCAAACCGGGACAGGGCACGATGGCTACACCTTC. As protein: CASSQTGTGHDGYTF. Drawing the rest from reference TRBV5-1 and TRBJ1-2, the complete variable domain is KAGVTQTPRYLIKTRGQQVTLSCSPISGHRSVSWYQQTPGQGLQFLFEYFSETQRNKGNFPGRFSGRQFSNSRSEMNVSTLELGDSALYLCASSQTGTGHDGYTFGSGTRLTVV.

V gene TRBV9 combines with J gene TRBJ1-4, with D maybe TRBD1 (5 bases). V lost 1 base and J 2 bases, leaving 9 bases between the germline ends. Germline V CDR1 and CDR2: SGDLS, YYNGEE. The CDR3 has 15 amino acids. The CDR3 sequence is CASSVWGETNEKLFF. As DNA, the CDR3 is TGTGCCAGCAGCGTATGGGGGGAGACTAATGAAAAACTGTTTTTT.

The J gene is TRBJ2-7, the V gene TRBV5-6; perhaps TRBD1 as D (6 bases). Germline-derived CDR1 and CDR2 are SGHDT and YYEEEE. Trimming removed 4 bases at V and 0 bases at J, with 8 bases between. The CDR3 totals 13 residues. The CDR3 DNA follows: TGTGCCAGCAGCAAACAGGGCTCCTACGAGCAGTACTTC. Amino acids: CASSKQGSYEQYF.